This T cell receptor beta chain was observed in a study of human T cells and chemical hapten exposure. CDR1 is SGHRS, CDR2 YFSETQ, per germline. With V trimmed by 0 bases and J by 2 bases, 6 bases remained unmatched. The CDR3 consists of 18 residues. Time point described: patch test 2, 6 weeks after DPC sensitization. Specified treatment: therapeutic diphenylcyclopropenone sensitization with weekly scalp DPC. One entry per CDR3 protein results from TCRdb running MiXCR on the RACE reads. The table includes around 130,000 distinct CDR3 sequences, about 11% detected once. The chain carries TRBV5-1 and TRBJ2-5, with TRBD2 matching 14 bases. The source of this sequence is a woman aged 45-60 years with alopecia areata. Some clones in this sample may be carry-over from other donors' samples. The specimen was whole blood, collected in connection with sensitization to the hapten diphenylcyclopropenone (DPC). In DNA, the CDR3 is TGCGCCAGCAGCTTGGCCCGACTAGCGGGAGGGCGTCAAGAGACCCAGTACTTC. It is translated as CASSLARLAGGRQETQYF. The complete variable domain, with remaining parts taken from reference TRBV5-1 and TRBJ2-5, reads KAGVTQTPRYLIKTRGQQVTLSCSPISGHRSVSWYQQTPGQGLQFLFEYFSETQRNKGNFPGRFSGRQFSNSRSEMNVSTLELGDSALYLCASSLARLAGGRQETQYFGPGTRLLVL.